This TCR beta chain comes out of a study of blood T cells in healthy people across ages (dated by TCRdb to about 2015). In the study overall: In model experiments, template switching captured roughly one uniquely barcoded TCR beta cDNA molecule for every two T cells. Using deep sequencing normalized with unique cDNA molecular identifiers, the study measured how TCR beta repertoire diversity changes with age. Donors were grouped into four age groups: young (average approximately 15 years), middle-aged (39), aged (approximately 67) and long-lived (around 82). To avoid experimental bias, donors of different ages were spread randomly across the sequencing lanes. Two additional independent replicas of 1 million unique cDNA reads from the same blood draw were analyzed for two donors (one aged 18 to 30 and one aged 80 or older).

The donors were roughly 39 Caucasian individuals from Russia, aged roughly 6 to 90 years, who were systemically healthy. Each donor gave 8 to 10 milliliters of peripheral blood, collected into EDTA-treated Vacutainer tubes. Ficoll-Paque density-gradient centrifugation was used to isolate PBMCs, with at least 7 million per sample. Trizol reagent was used to extract total RNA from PBMCs, with at least 5 micrograms per sample. For every donor, flow cytometry on a PBMC aliquot measured the percentage of naive CD45RAhigh/CD27high T cells. The investigation overall reported the following: Because donor CMV infection status was unknown, age-related changes in expanded clonotypes were potentially confounded. Bulk unsorted PBMC profiling prevented conclusive comparison of naive and antigen-experienced compartments. Total diversity estimates from one million sequenced T cells were considered lower bounds and underestimates. The percentage of naive T cells measured by flow cytometry correlated strongly with observed TCR beta diversity. As age increased, observed TCR beta diversity per million T cells dropped in a roughly linear way, and a significant reduction was already evident by age 40. Compared with the aged group, the long-lived group had more naive CD4+ T cells, fewer expanded clones and increased TCR diversity, a pattern suggesting age selection.

V loses 1 base of germline sequence and J loses 4 bases, and the interval between the two ends is 13 bases. CDR1 is given as SGHTA and CDR2 as FQGNSA, both from the germline V gene. The CDR3 goes from the cysteine to the phenylalanine over 15 residues. Here the CDR3 DNA is all that survives: 45 bases in frame from base 1. Library creation used 5' RACE. The sequencer listed for this sample is Illumina HiSeq 2500. A second PCR of about 7 to 12 cycles was run with a J-beta primer mix and a sample-barcoded 5' primer. A unique molecular identifier was introduced onto each TCR beta cDNA molecule by a template-switch 5' adaptor carrying 12 random nucleotides. At least 2.5 million CDR3-containing paired-end reads were obtained from each sample. All of the RNA was converted into first-strand cDNA using the Mint cDNA synthesis kit, with a TRBC-specific oligonucleotide serving as the primer. Following uracil-DNA glycosylase treatment, all cDNA underwent a first 18-cycle PCR with the universal primers M1SS and BC2_uni_R. The authors' pipeline ran thus. For normalization, 1 million high-quality reads were randomly selected from each sample, with every read carrying a distinct molecular identifier. Reads with shared molecular identifiers were discarded instead of being binned into consensus sequences. MiTCR, with a Q25 quality threshold and the strictest error-elimination algorithm, was used for CDR3 identification, clonotype clustering and error correction. Lower-bound total TCR beta diversity was estimated with a nonparametric unseen species model using Euler transformation. TCRdb cleaned the public reads at Q25 with fastp, built clones with MiXCR and kept in-frame beta chains. Each CDR3 protein gets just one entry, which takes the most common genes and DNA from the rows behind it. The V and J calls were determined by TCRdb, not by the authors. The sample includes 1.5 million to 2 million distinct CDR3 sequences, with 49% observed a single time. The top ten constitute less than 2.5% of the sample.

This clonotype was picked up a small number of times. The clone's antigen remains unknown. Per-base quality was not reported, and no clone a single base away is much larger than it. The sequenced material came from blood. The receptor was derived from a woman in her thirties or forties in good health. The sequence links TRBV7-2 to TRBJ2-5; no D gene call is confident. In nucleotide form, the sequence is TGTGCCAGCAGCTTAGATCCTACCCCCGCAGAGACCCAGTACTTC. This yields the protein CASSLDPTPAETQYF.